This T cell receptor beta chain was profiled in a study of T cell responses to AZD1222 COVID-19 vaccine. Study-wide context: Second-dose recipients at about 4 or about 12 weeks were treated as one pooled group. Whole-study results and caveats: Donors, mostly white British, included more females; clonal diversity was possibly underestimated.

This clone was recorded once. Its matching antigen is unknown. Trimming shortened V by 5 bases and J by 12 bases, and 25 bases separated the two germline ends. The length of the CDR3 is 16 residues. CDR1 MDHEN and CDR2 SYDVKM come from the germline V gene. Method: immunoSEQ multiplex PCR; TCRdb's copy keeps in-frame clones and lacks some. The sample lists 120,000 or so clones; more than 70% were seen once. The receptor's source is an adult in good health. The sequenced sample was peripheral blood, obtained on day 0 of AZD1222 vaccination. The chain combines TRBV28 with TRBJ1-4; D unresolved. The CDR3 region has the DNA TGTGCCAGCAGTCCATCCGGGCTCCCCGGGGTAGGAGAACTGTTTTTT. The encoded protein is CASSPSGLPGVGELFF.